This T cell receptor beta chain was sequenced during a study of blood T cell repertoires in COVID-19. For the study at large: T cells, B-cell-depleted T cells, or PBMCs supplied cDNA or gDNA.

The germline CDR1 and CDR2 sequences are SGHTS and YDEGEE. CDR3 length: 14 residues. With 7 bases removed from V and 3 bases from J, the gap between germline ends came to 14 bases. This table comes from immunoSEQ multiplex PCR, and its TCRdb copy is limited to in-frame clones, with some not included. Among 150,000 to 200,000 clones listed, around nine tenths were seen once. This clone was detected a few times. The chain employs TRBV5-8 and TRBJ2-1; D perhaps matches TRBD2 (6 bases). The sequenced sample consisted of peripheral blood. The sequence derives from a human donor in a cohort sampled during active COVID-19. This CDR3 is CASLAGLSYNEQFF. CDR3 DNA: TGTGCCAGCCTCGCGGGACTGAGCTACAATGAGCAGTTCTTC.